This T cell receptor beta chain originates from a study of post-analysis software for immune sequencing data. Study observations and caveats: TRBV5-6, TRBV5-1 and TRBV20-1 belonged to a set of roughly 5 TRBV segments that were more frequent in patients than controls.

This clonotype appeared many times. The antigen is undetermined. Unique molecular identifiers were present in the TCR beta cDNA libraries. TCRdb recomputed calls from the PCR reads with MiXCR, one row per CDR3 protein. The profile shows roughly 200,000 distinct CDR3 sequences, approximately 28% of them singletons. The CDR3 extends over 15 amino acids. Germline-derived CDR1 and CDR2 are SGHRS and YFSETQ. The V end was cut by 0 bases, the J end by 3 bases, with 13 bases between. This TCR was sampled from a girl aged 2 to 17 with multiple sclerosis. The sample taken for sequencing was blood. This chain uses TRBV5-1 with TRBJ2-7; D gene unclear. The CDR3 DNA is TGCGCCAGCAGCTTGGTAGGCAGTATTCGCTACGAGCAGTACTTC. Translated, it gives CASSLVGSIRYEQYF.